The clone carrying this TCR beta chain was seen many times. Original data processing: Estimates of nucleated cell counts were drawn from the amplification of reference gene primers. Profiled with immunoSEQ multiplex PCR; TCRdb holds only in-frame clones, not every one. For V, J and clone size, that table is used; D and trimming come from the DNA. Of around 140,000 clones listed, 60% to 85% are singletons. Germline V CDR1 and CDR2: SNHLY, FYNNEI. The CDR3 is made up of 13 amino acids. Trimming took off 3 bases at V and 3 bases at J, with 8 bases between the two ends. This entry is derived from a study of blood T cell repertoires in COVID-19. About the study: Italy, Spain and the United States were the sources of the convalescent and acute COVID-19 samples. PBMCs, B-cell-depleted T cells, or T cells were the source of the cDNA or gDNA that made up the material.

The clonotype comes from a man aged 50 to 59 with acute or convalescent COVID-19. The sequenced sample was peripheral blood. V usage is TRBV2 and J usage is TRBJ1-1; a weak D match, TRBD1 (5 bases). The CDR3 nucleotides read TGTGCCAGCAGTGATGACAGCCACACTGAAGCTTTCTTT. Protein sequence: CASSDDSHTEAFF.